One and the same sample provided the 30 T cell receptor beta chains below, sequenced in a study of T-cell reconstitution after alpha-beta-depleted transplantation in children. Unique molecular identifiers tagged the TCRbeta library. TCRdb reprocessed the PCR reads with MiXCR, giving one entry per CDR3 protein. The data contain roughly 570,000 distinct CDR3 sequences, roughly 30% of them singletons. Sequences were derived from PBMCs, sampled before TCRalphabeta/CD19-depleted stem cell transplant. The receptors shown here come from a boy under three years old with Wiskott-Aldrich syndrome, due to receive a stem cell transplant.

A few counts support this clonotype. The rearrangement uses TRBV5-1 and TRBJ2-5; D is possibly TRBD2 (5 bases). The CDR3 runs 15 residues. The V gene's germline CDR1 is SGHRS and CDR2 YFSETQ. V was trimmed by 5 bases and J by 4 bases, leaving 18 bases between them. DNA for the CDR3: TGCGCCAGCAGTTTTGCCCCTGGACTCGGAGAGACCCAGTACTTC. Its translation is CASSFAPGLGETQYF.

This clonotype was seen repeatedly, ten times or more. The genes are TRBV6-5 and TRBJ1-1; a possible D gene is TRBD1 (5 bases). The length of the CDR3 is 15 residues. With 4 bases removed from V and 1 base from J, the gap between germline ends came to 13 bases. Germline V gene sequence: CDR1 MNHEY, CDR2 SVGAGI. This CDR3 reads CASSSLGRGNTEAFF. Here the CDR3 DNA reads TGTGCCAGCAGTTCATTGGGACGGGGGAACACTGAAGCTTTCTTT.

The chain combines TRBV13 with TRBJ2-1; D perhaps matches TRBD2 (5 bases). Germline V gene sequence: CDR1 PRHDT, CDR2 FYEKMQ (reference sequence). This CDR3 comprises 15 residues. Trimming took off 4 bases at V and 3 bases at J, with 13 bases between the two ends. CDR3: CASSSWSGGYNEQFF. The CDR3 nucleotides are TGTGCCAGCAGCTCGTGGAGCGGTGGCTACAATGAGCAGTTCTTC.

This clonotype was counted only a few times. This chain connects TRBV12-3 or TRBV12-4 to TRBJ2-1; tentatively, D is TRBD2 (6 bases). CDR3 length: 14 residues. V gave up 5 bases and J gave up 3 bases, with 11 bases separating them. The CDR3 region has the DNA TGTGCCAGCAGTCTGACTAGTCTCTACAATGAGCAGTTCTTC. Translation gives CASSLTSLYNEQFF.

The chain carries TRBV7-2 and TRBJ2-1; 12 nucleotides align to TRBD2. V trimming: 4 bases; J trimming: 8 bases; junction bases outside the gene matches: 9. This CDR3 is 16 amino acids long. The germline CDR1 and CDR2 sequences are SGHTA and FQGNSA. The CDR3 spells CASSSRTSGMSDEQFF. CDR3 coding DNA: TGTGCCAGCAGCTCCCGGACTAGCGGGATGAGCGATGAGCAGTTCTTC.

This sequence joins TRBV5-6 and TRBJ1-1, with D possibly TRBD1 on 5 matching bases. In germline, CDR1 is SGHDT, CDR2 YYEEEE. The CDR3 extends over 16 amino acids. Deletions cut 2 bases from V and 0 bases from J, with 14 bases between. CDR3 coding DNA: TGTGCCAGCAGCTTCAAGGGGCCCCACATGAACACTGAAGCTTTCTTT. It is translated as CASSFKGPHMNTEAFF.

The CDR3 coding sequence is TGTGCCAGCAGTGAATTGTTTGATCAGCCCCAGCATTTT. This translates into CASSELFDQPQHF. The chain is built from TRBV2 and TRBJ1-5; D uncertain. Germline CDR1 SNHLY, CDR2 FYNNEI. The CDR3 spans 13 residues. Deletions cut 2 bases from V and 5 bases from J, with 7 bases between.

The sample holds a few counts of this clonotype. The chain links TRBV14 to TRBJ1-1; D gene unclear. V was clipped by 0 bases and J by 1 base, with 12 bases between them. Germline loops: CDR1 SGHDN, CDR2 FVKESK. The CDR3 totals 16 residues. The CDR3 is CASSQDPRLSNTEAFF. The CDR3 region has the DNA TGTGCCAGCAGCCAAGATCCCCGGTTATCGAACACTGAAGCTTTCTTT.

In nucleotides, the CDR3 is TGTGCCATCAGTGAGTCGAAAGGGAGTCGGTCTACTGGAGAAGCTTTCTTT. Protein product: CAISESKGSRSTGEAFF. V and J are TRBV10-3 and TRBJ1-1; no clear D gene. The CDR3 totals 17 residues. Germline CDR1 reads ENHRY; CDR2 reads SYGVKD. Between the trimmed V and J ends, which lost 0 bases and 8 bases, there was a span of 22 bases.

The CDR3 loop reads CASSQGAGFTGELFF. The DNA of the CDR3 is TGTGCCAGCAGCCAAGGCGCCGGATTCACCGGGGAGCTGTTTTTT. The chain has TRBV14 and TRBJ2-2; no definite D call. The CDR3 is 15 residues long. The germline V and J ends were trimmed by 1 base and 4 bases, with 10 bases remaining between them. Looked up from germline, CDR1 is SGHDN and CDR2 is FVKESK.

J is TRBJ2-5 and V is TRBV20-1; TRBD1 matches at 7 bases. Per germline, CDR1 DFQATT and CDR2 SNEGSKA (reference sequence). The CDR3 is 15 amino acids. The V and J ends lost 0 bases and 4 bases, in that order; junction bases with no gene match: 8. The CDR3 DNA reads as TGCAGTGCTAGAGATCCCCAGGGGGTGGGAGAGACCCAGTACTTC. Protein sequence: CSARDPQGVGETQYF.

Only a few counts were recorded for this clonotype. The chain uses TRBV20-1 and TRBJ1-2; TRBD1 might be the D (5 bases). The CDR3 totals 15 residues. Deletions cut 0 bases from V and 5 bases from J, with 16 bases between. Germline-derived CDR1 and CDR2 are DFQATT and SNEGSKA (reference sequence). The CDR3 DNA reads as TGCAGTGCTAGAGATCCCAAGGGGAGGCGTTATGGCTACACCTTC. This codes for CSARDPKGRRYGYTF.

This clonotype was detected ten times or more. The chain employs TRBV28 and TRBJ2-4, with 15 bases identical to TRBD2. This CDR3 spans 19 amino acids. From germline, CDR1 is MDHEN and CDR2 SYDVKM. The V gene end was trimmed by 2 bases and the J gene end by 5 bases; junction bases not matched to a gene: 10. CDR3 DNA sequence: TGTGCCAGCAGTTTAAAGCCGGGACTAGCGGGAGGACACGAAAACATTCAGTACTTC. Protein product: CASSLKPGLAGGHENIQYF.

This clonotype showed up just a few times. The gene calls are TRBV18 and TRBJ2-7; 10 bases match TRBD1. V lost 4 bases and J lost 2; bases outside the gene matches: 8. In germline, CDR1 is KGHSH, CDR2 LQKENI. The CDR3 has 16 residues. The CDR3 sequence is CASSLDPGTGAYEQYF. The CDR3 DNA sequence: TGTGCCAGCTCACTTGATCCTGGGACAGGGGCCTACGAGCAGTACTTC. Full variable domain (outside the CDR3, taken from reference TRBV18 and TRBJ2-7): NAGVMQNPRHLVRRRGQEARLRCSPMKGHSHVYWYRQLPEEGLKFMVYLQKENIIDESGMPKERFSAEFPKEGPSILRIQQVVRGDSAAYFCASSLDPGTGAYEQYFGPGTRLTVT.

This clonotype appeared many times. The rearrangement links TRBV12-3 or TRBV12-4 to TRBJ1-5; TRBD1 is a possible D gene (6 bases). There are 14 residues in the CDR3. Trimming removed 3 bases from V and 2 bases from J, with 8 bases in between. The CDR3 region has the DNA TGTGCCAGCAGTTTTTCAGGGGGCAATCAGCCCCAGCATTTT. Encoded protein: CASSFSGGNQPQHF.

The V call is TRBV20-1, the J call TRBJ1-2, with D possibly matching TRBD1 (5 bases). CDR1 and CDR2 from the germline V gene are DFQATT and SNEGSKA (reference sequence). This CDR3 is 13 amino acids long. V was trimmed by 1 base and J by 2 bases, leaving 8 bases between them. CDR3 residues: CSARVGQNYGYTF. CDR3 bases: TGCAGTGCTAGAGTAGGACAAAACTATGGCTACACCTTC.

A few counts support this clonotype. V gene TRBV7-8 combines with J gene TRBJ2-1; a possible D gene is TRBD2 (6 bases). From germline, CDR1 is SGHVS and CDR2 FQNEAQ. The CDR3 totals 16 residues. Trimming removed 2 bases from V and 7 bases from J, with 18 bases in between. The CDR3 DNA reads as TGTGCCAGCAGCTTATTGCGGGGAGGTTCGGGTAATGAGCAGTTCTTC. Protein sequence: CASSLLRGGSGNEQFF.

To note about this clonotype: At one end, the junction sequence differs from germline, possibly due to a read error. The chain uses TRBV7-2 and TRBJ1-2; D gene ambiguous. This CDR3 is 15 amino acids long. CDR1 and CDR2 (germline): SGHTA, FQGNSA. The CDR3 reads CASSSRKDGNYGYTF. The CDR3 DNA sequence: TGTGCCAGTAGCTCGAGGAAAGACGGGAACTATGGCTACACCTTC.

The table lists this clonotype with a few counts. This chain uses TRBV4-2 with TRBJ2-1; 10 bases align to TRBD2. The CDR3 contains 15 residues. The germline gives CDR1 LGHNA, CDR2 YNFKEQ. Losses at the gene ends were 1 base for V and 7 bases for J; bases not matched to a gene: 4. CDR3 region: CASSQVSSGRNEQFF. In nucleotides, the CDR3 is TGTGCCAGCAGCCAAGTTTCTAGCGGGAGAAATGAGCAGTTCTTC.

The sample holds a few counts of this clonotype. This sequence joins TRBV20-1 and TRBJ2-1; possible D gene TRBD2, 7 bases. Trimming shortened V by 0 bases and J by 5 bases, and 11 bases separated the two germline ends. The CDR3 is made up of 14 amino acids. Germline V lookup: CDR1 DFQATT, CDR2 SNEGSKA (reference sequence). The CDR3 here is CSAREGGRNNEQFF. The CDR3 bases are TGCAGTGCTAGAGAGGGGGGGCGTAACAATGAGCAGTTCTTC.

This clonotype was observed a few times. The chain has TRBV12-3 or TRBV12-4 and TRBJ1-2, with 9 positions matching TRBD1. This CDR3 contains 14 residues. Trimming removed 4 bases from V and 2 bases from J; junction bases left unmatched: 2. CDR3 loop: CASSSTGGNYGYTF. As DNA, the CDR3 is TGTGCCAGCAGTTCTACAGGGGGCAACTATGGCTACACCTTC.

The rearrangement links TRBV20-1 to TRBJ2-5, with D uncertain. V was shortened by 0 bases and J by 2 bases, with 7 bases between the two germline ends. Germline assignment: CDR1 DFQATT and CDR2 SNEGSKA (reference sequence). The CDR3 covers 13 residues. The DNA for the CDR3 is TGCAGTGCTAGAGATAACCCTCAAGAGACCCAGTACTTC. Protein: CSARDNPQETQYF.

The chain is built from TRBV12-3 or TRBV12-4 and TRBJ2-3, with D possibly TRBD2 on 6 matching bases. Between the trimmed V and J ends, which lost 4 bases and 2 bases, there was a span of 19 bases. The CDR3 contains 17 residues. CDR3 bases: TGTGCCAGCAGTTGGTGGTTTACGGCGGGATACACAGATACGCAGTATTTT. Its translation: CASSWWFTAGYTDTQYF.

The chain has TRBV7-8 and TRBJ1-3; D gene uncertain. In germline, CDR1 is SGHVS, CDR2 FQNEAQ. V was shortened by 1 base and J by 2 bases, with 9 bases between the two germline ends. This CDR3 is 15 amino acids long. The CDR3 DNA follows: TGTGCCAGCAGCTTAGTACCCGGGGCTGGAAACACCATATATTTT. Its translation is CASSLVPGAGNTIYF. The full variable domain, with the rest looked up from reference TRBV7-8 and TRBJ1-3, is GAGVSQSPRYKVAKRGQDVALRCDPISGHVSLFWYQQALGQGPEFLTYFQNEAQLDKSGLPSDRFFAERPEGSVSTLKIQRTQQEDSAVYLCASSLVPGAGNTIYFGEGSWLTVV.

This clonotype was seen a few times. The CDR3 bases are TGCGCCAGCAGCAAGGTTTCAAGGGACGAGCAGTACTTC. This codes for CASSKVSRDEQYF. J is TRBJ2-7 and V is TRBV5-1; no clear D. CDR1 SGHRS and CDR2 YFSETQ come from the germline V gene. The germline V and J ends were trimmed by 4 bases and 5 bases, with 13 bases remaining between them. The CDR3 consists of 13 residues.

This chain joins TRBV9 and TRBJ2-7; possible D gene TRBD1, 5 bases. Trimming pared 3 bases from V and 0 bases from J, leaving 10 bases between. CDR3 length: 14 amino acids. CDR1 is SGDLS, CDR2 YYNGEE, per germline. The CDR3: CASSARASSYEQYF. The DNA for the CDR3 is TGTGCCAGCAGCGCCAGGGCTAGCTCCTACGAGCAGTACTTC.

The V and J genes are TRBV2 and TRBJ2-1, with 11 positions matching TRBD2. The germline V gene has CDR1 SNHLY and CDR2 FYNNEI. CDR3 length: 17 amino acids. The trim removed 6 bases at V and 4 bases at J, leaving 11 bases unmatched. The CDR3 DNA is TGTGCCAGCAGGCACAGTAGCGGGAGGGCCCCTTACAATGAGCAGTTCTTC. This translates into CASRHSSGRAPYNEQFF.

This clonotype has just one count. The CDR3 region is CASKPIALSFHEQFF. The CDR3 coding sequence is TGTGCCAGCAAACCTATAGCGCTATCCTTCCATGAGCAGTTCTTC. The chain is built from TRBV2 and TRBJ2-1; D may be TRBD2 (5 bases). V lost 7 bases to trimming and J lost 8 bases, with 21 bases between them. This CDR3 region has 15 residues. From germline, CDR1 is SNHLY and CDR2 FYNNEI.

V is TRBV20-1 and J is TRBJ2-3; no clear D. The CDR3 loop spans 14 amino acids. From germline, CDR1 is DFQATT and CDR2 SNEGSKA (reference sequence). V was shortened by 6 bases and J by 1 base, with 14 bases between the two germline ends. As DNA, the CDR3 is TGCAGTGCCCCACACCGAACGCGCACAGATACGCAGTATTTT. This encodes CSAPHRTRTDTQYF.

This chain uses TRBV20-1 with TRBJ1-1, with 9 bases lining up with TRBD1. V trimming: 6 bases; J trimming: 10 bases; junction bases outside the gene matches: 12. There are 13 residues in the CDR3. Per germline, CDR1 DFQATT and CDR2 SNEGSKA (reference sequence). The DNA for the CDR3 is TGCAGTGCCCACGCCGGGACAGGGAGGTTAGCTTTCTTT. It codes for CSAHAGTGRLAFF.